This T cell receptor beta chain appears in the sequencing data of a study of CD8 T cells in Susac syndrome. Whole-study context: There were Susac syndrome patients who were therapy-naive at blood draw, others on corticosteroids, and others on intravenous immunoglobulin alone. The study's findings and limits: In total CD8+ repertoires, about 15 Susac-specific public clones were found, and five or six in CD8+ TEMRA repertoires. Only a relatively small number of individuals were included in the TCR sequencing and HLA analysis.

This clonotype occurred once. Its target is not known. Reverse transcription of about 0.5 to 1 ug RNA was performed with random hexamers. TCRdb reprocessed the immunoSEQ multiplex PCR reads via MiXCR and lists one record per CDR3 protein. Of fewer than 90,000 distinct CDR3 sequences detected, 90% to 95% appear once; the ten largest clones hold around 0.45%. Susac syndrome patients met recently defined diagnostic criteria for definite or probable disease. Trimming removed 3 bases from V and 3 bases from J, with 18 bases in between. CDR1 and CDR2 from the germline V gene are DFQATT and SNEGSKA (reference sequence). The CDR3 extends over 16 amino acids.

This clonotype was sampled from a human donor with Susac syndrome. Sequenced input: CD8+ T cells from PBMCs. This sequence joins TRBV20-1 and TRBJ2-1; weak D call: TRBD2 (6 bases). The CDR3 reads CSASPSEGPLYNEQFF. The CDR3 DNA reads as TGCAGTGCTAGCCCTTCGGAGGGGCCCCTCTACAATGAGCAGTTCTTC.